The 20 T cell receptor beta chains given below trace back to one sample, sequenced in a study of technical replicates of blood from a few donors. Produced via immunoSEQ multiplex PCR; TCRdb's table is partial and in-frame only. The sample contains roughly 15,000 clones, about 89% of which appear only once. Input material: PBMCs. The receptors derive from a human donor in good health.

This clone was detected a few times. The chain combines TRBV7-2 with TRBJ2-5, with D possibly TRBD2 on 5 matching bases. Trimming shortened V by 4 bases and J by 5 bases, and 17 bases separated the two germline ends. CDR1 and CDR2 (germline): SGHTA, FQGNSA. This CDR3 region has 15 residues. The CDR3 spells CASSSRVSRGETQYF. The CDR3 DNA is TGTGCCAGCAGCTCGCGGGTCTCAAGAGGGGAGACCCAGTACTTC.

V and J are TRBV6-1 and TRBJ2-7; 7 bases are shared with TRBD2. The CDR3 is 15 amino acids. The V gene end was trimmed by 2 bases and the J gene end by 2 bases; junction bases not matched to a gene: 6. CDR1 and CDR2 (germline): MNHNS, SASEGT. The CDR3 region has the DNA TGTGCCAGCAGTGAATGGGGGGAGGGCCCCTACGAGCAGTACTTC. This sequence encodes CASSEWGEGPYEQYF.

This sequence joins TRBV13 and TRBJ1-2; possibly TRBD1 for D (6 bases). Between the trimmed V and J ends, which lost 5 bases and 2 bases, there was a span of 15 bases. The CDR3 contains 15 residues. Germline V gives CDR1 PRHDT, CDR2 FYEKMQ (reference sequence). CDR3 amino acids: CASSLAGAQNYGYTF. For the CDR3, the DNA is TGTGCCAGCAGCCTCGCGGGGGCGCAAAACTATGGCTACACCTTC.

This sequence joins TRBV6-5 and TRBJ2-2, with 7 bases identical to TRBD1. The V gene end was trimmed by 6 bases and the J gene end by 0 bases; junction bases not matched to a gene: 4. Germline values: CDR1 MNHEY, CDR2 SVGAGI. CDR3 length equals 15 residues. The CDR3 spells CASRRQGSNTGELFF. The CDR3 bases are TGTGCCAGCAGACGACAGGGTTCGAACACCGGGGAGCTGTTTTTT.

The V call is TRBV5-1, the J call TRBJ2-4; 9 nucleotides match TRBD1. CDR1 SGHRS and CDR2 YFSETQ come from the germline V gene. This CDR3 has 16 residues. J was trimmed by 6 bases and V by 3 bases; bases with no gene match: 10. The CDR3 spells CASSSNPPDRGNIQYF. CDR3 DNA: TGCGCCAGCAGCTCGAATCCCCCGGACAGGGGAAACATTCAGTACTTC.

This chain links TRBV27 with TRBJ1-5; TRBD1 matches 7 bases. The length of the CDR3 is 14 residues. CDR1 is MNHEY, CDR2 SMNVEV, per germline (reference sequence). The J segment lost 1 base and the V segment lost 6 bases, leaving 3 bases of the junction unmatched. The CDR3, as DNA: TGTGCCAGCAGACCGACAGGGAGCAATCAGCCCCAGCATTTT. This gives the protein CASRPTGSNQPQHF.

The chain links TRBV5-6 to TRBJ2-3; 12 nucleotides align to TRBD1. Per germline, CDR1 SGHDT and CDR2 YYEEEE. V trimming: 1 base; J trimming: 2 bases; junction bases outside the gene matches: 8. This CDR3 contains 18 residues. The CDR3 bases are TGTGCCAGCAGCTTGTCATGGGACAGGGGGCGACTCACAGATACGCAGTATTTT. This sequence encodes CASSLSWDRGRLTDTQYF.

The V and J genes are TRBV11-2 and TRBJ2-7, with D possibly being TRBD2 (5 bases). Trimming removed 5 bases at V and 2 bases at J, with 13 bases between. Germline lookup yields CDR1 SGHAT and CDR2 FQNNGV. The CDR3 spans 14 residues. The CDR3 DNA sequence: TGTGCCAGCAGCACCACTAGATTGGCCTACGAGCAGTACTTC. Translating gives CASSTTRLAYEQYF.

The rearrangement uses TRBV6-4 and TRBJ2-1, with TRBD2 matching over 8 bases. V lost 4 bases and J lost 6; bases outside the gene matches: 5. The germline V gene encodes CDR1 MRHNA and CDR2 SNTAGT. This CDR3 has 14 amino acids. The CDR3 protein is CASSAGLASNEQFF. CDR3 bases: TGTGCCAGCAGTGCCGGACTAGCAAGCAATGAGCAGTTCTTC.

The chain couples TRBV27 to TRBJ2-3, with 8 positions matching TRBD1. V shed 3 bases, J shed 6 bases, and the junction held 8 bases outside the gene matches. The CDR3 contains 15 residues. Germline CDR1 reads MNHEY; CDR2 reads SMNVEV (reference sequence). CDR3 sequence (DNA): TGTGCCAGCAGTTTCACAGGGGGATTATGGGATACGCAGTATTTT. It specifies CASSFTGGLWDTQYF.

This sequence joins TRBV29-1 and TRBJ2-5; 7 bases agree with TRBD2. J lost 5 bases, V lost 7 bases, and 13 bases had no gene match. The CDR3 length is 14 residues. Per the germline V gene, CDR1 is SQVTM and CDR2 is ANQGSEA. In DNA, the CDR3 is TGCAGCGGCCCCTGGATGCGGCGGGGGGAGACCCAGTACTTC. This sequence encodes CSGPWMRRGETQYF.

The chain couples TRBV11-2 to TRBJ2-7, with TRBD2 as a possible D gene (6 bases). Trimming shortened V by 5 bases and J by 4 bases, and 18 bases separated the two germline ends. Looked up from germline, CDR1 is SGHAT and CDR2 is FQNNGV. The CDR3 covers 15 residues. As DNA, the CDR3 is TGTGCCAGCAGCCCCGTCGGGGGATACTATTACGAGCAGTACTTC. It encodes CASSPVGGYYYEQYF.

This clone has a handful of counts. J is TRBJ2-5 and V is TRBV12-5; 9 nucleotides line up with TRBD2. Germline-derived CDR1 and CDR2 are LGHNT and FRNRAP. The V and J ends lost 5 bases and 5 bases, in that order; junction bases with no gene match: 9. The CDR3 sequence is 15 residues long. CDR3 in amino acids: CASGPSGRPWETQYF. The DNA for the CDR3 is TGTGCTAGTGGTCCCAGCGGGAGGCCCTGGGAGACCCAGTACTTC.

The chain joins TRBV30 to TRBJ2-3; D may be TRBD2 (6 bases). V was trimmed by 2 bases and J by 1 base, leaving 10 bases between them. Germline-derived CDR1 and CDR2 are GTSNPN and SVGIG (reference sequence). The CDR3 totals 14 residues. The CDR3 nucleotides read TGTGCCTGGAGTAGGAGGGAGGGCACAGATACGCAGTATTTT. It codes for CAWSRREGTDTQYF.

This CDR3 is CAVFGGLANTEAFF. CDR3 bases: TGTGCCGTTTTCGGGGGTCTGGCGAACACTGAAGCTTTCTTT. This chain links TRBV28 with TRBJ1-1; D is possibly TRBD1 (5 bases). The CDR3 runs 14 residues. Germline CDR1 and CDR2: MDHEN and SYDVKM. Trimming took 11 bases from V and 1 from J, leaving 17 bases between them. Complete variable domain (other parts from reference TRBV28 and TRBJ1-1): DVKVTQSSRYLVKRTGEKVFLECVQDMDHENMFWYRQDPGLGLRLIYFSYDVKMKEKGDIPEGYSVSREKKERFSLILESASTNQTSMYLCAVFGGLANTEAFFGQGTRLTVV.

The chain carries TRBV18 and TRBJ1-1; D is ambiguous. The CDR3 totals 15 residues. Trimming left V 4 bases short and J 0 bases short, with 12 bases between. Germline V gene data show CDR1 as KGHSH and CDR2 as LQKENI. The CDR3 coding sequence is TGTGCCAGCTCACTCCGGGAGGCGGTGAACACTGAAGCTTTCTTT. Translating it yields CASSLREAVNTEAFF.

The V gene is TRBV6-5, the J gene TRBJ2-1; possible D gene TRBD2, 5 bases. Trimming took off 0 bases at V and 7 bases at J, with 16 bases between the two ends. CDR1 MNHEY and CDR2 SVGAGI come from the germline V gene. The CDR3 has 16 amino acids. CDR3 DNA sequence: TGTGCCAGCAGTTACTCGGGAGACGCTTATATGAATGAGCAGTTCTTC. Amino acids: CASSYSGDAYMNEQFF.

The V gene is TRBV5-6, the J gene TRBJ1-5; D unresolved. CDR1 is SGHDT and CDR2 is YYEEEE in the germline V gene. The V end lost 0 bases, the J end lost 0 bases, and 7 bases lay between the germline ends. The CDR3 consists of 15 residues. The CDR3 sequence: CASSLGGYSNQPQHF. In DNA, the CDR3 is TGTGCCAGCAGCTTGGGAGGGTATAGCAATCAGCCCCAGCATTTT.

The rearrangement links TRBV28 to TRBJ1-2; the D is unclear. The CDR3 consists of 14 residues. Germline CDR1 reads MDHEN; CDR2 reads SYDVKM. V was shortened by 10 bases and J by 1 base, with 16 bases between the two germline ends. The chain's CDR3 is CATVRERLNYGYTF. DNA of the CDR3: TGTGCCACCGTCCGGGAAAGGCTTAACTATGGCTACACCTTC.

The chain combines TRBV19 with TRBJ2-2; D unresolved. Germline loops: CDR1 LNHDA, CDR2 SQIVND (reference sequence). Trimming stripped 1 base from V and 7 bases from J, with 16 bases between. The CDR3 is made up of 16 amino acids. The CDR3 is CASSIGGRGRVGELFF. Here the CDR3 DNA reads TGTGCCAGTAGTATAGGAGGTCGAGGTAGAGTCGGGGAGCTGTTTTTT. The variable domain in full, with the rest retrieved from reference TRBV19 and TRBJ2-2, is DGGITQSPKYLFRKEGQNVTLSCEQNLNHDAMYWYRQDPGQGLRLIYYSQIVNDFQKGDIAEGYSVSREKKESFPLTVTSAQKNPTAFYLCASSIGGRGRVGELFFGEGSRLTVL.